This TCR beta chain was recorded in a study of blood T cell repertoires in COVID-19. Study-level background: PBMCs, B-cell-depleted T cells, or T cells were the source of the cDNA or gDNA that made up the material.

V was clipped by 5 bases and J by 9 bases, with 17 bases between them. CDR3 size: 14 residues. Germline V CDR1 and CDR2: MDHEN, SYDVKM. The authors' processing: By means of reference gene primer amplification, nucleated cell counts were estimated. The data were produced by immunoSEQ multiplex PCR, yet TCRdb's version contains in-frame clones alone and is incomplete. That table is the source of V, J and clone size, and D and trimming were worked out from the DNA. The sample records about 140,000 clones, about 86% being singletons. The specimen sequenced was peripheral blood. The TCR originated in a woman aged 60 to 75 with acute or convalescent COVID-19. The rearrangement links TRBV28 to TRBJ1-3; perhaps TRBD1 as D (5 bases). The CDR3 DNA sequence: TGTGCCAGCAGTCCCGGGGGGTCCGCGAGCACCATATATTTT. Its protein is CASSPGGSASTIYF.